This T cell receptor (beta chain) was obtained from a study of breast tumors, draining lymph nodes, adjacent tissues. Findings and caveats of the study: Luminal-like breast cancer showed significantly higher tumor–nontumor repertoire similarity than basal-like. Tumor repertoires ranked between lymph nodes and nontumor tissue in diversity, with V and J gene preferences.

TCRdb used MiXCR to reprocess the multiplex PCR reads, holding one entry per CDR3 protein. The sample records approximately 230,000 distinct CDR3 sequences, under 40% being singletons. The V and J ends lost 6 bases and 3 bases, in that order; junction bases with no gene match: 6. The CDR3 runs to 14 residues. Samples came from axillary lymph nodes draining the breast cancer. Remarks on this clonotype: What it binds is not known.

This chain connects TRBV12-3 or TRBV12-4 to TRBJ2-7; 9 bases line up with TRBD1. Sequencing used axillary lymph node tissue. This TCR was recovered from a female donor with breast cancer. Some clones in this sample may be carry-over from other donors' samples. CDR3 sequence: CASSSQGADYEQYF. Here the CDR3 DNA reads TGTGCCAGCAGCTCACAGGGGGCCGACTACGAGCAGTACTTC.